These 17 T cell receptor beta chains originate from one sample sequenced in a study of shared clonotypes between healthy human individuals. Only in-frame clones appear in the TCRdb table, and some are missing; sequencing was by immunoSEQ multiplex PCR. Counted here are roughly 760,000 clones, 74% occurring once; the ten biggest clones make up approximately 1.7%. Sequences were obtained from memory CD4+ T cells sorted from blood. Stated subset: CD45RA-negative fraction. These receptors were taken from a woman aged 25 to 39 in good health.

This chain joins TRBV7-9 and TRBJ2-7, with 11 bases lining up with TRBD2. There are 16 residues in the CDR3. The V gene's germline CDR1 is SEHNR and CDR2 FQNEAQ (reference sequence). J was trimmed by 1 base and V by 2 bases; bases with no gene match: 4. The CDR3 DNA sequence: TGTGCCAGCAGCTTACTACTAGCGGGAGAGTCCTACGAGCAGTACTTC. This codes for CASSLLLAGESYEQYF.

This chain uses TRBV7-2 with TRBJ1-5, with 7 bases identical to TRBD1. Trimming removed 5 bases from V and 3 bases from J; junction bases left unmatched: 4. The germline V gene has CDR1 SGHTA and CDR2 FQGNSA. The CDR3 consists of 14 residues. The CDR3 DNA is TGTGCCAGCAGCAAAACAGGGGACAATCAGCCCCAGCATTTT. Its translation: CASSKTGDNQPQHF.

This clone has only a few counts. CDR3 protein: CASGGSSGRTDTQYF. DNA of the CDR3: TGTGCCAGCGGAGGTTCTTCGGGTCGCACAGATACGCAGTATTTT. The chain is built from TRBV7-6 and TRBJ2-3, with a weak D call TRBD2 (5 bases). CDR3 length: 15 residues. The V gene lost 8 bases and the J gene lost 1 base, with 16 bases spanning the gap. The germline CDR1 and CDR2 sequences are SGHVS and FNYEAQ. Supplemented by reference TRBV7-6 and TRBJ2-3, the full variable domain reads GAGVSQSPRYKVTKRGQDVALRCDPISGHVSLYWYRQALGQGPEFLTYFNYEAQQDKSGLPNDRFSAERPEGSISTLTIQRTEQRDSAMYRCASGGSSGRTDTQYFGPGTRLTVL.

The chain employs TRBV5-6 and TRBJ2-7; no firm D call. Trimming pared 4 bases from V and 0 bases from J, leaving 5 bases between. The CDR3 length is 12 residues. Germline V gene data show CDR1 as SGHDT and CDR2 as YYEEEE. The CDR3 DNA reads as TGTGCCAGCAGCCGACACTCCTACGAGCAGTACTTC. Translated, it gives CASSRHSYEQYF. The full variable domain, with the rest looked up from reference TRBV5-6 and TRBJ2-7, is DAGVTQSPTHLIKTRGQQVTLRCSPKSGHDTVSWYQQALGQGPQFIFQYYEEEERQRGNFPDRFSGHQFPNYSSELNVNALLLGDSALYLCASSRHSYEQYFGPGTRLTVT.

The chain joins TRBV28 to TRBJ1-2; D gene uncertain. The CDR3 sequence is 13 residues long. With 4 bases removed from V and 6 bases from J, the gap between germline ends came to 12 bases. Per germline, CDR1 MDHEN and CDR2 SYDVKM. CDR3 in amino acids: CASSSWQGDGYTF. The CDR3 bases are TGTGCCAGCAGTTCCTGGCAAGGAGATGGCTACACCTTC.

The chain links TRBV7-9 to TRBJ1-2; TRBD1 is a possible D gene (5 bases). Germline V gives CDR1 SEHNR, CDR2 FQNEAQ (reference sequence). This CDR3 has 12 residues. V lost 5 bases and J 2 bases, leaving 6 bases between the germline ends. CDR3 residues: CASSKGNYGYTF. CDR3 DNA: TGTGCCAGCAGCAAGGGGAACTATGGCTACACCTTC.

CDR3 sequence (DNA): TGTGCCAGCAGCCACCGGGACAGGGGGGACGGGGAGCTGTTTTTT. Translating it yields CASSHRDRGDGELFF. J is TRBJ2-2 and V is TRBV4-2, with 11 bases identical to TRBD1. Germline CDR1 reads LGHNA; CDR2 reads YNFKEQ. J lost 7 bases, V lost 3 bases, and 4 bases had no gene match. This CDR3 has 15 residues.

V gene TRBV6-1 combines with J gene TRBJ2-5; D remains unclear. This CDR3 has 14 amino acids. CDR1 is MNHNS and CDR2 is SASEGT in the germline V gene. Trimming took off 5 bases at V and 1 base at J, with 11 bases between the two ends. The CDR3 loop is CASSRERFQETQYF. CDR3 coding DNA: TGTGCCAGCAGTAGAGAGAGATTCCAAGAGACCCAGTACTTC.

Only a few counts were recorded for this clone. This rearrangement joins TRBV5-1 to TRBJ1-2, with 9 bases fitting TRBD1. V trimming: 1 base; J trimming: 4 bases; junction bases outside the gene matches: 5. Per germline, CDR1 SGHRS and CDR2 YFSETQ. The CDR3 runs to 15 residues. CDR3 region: CASSLSGTGTYGYTF. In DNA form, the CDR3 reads TGCGCCAGCAGCTTGTCTGGGACAGGGACCTATGGCTACACCTTC.

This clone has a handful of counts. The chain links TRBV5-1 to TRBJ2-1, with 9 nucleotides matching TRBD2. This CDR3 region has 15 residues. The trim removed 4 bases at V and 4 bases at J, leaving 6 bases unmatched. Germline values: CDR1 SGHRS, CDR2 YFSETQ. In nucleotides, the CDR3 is TGCGCCAGCAGCATCGCTAGCGGGGCTTACAATGAGCAGTTCTTC. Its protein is CASSIASGAYNEQFF.

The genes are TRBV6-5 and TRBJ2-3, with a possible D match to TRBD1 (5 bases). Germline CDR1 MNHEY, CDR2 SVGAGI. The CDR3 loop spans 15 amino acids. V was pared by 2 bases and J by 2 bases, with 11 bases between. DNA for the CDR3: TGTGCCAGCAGTTACCAACCGACAGTCACAGATACGCAGTATTTT. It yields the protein CASSYQPTVTDTQYF.

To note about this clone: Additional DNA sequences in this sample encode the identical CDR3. This CDR3 reads CASSSGYEQYF. CDR3 bases: TGTGCCAGCAGCTCCGGTTACGAGCAGTACTTC. V usage is TRBV11-3 and J usage is TRBJ2-7; D is ambiguous. V was clipped by 4 bases and J by 4 bases, with 5 bases between them. Germline assignment: CDR1 SGHNT and CDR2 YENEEA. The CDR3 totals 11 residues.

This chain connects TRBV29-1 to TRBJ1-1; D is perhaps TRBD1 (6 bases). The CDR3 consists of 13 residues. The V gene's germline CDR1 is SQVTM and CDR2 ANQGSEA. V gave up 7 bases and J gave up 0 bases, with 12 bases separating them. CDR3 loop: CSGRGGLNTEAFF. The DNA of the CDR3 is TGCAGCGGCCGCGGGGGGCTGAACACTGAAGCTTTCTTT.

CDR3 DNA: TGTGCCAGCAGCTCCCAGCAGGGCCCCTCATATACGCAGTATTTT. This translates into CASSSQQGPSYTQYF. The V and J genes are TRBV7-3 and TRBJ2-3, with TRBD1 as a possible D gene (5 bases). CDR3 length equals 15 residues. Germline CDR1 and CDR2: SGHTA and FQGTGA. Trimming took off 4 bases at V and 7 bases at J, with 18 bases between the two ends.

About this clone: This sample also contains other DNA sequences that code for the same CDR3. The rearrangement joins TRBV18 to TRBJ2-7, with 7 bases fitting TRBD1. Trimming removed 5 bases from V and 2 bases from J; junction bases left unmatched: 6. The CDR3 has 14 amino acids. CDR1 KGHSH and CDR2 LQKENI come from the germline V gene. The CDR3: CASSSRQGPYEQYF. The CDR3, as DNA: TGTGCCAGCTCATCACGACAGGGTCCCTACGAGCAGTACTTC.

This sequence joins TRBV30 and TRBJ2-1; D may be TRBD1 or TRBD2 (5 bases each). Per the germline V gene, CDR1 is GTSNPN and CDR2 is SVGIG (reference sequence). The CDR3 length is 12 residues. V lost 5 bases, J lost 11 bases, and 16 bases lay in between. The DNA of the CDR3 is TGTGCCTGGGGGACGGCTACTACTAAGCAGTTCTTC. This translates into CAWGTATTKQFF.

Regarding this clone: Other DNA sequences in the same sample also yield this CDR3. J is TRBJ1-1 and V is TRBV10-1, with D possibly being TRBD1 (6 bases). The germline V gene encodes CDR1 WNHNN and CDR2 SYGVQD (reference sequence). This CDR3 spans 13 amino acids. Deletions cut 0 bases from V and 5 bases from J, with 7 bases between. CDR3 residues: CASSESGGTEAFF. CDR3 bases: TGCGCCAGCAGTGAGTCAGGGGGTACTGAAGCTTTCTTT.